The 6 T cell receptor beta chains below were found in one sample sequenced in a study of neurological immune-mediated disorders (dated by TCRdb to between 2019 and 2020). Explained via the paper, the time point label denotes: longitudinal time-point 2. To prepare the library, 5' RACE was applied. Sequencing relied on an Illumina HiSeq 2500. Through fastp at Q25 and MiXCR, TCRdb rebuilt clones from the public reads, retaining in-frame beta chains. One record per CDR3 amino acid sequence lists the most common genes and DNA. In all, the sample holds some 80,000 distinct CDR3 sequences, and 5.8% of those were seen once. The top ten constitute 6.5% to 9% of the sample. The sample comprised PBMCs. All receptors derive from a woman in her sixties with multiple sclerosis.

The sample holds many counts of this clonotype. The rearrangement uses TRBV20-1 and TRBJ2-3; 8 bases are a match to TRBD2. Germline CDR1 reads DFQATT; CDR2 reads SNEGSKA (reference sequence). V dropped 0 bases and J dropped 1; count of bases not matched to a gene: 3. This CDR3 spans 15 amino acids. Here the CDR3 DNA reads TGCAGTGCTAGAGATGTGCGGGGGGGCACAGATACGCAGTATTTT. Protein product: CSARDVRGGTDTQYF.

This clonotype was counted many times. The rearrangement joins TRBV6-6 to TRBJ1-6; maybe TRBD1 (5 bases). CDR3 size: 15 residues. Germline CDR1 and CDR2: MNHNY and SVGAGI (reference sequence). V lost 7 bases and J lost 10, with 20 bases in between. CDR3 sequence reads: CASNTLSGAGSPLHF. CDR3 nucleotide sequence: TGTGCCAGCAACACTCTCTCTGGGGCAGGGTCACCCCTCCACTTT.

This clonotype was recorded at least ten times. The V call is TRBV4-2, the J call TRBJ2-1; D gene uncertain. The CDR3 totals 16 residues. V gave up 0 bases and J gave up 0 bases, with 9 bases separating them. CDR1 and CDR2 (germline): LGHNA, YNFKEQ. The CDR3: CASSQDPAVSYNEQFF. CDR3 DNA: TGTGCCAGCAGCCAAGATCCGGCGGTCTCCTACAATGAGCAGTTCTTC.

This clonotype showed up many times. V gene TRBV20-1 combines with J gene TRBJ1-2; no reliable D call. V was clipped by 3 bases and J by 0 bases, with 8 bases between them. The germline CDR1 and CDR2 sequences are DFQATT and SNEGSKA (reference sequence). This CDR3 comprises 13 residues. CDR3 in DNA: TGCAGTGCTAGCGGGTTAGCTAACTATGGCTACACCTTC. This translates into CSASGLANYGYTF.

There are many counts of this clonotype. CDR3 amino acids: CSAYQGNQPQHF. The DNA for the CDR3 is TGCAGTGCTTACCAGGGAAATCAGCCCCAGCATTTT. The chain carries TRBV20-1 and TRBJ1-5, with TRBD1 as a possible D gene (5 bases). The CDR3 is 12 amino acids. Germline CDR1 reads DFQATT; CDR2 reads SNEGSKA (reference sequence). Trimming shortened V by 5 bases and J by 4 bases, and 9 bases separated the two germline ends.

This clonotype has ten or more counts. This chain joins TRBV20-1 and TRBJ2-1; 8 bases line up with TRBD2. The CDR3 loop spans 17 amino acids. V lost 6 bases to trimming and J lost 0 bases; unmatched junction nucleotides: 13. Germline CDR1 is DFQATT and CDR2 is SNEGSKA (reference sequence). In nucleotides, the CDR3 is TGCAGTGCCCCCAGGACCAGCGGGGGTTACTCCTACAATGAGCAGTTCTTC. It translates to CSAPRTSGGYSYNEQFF.